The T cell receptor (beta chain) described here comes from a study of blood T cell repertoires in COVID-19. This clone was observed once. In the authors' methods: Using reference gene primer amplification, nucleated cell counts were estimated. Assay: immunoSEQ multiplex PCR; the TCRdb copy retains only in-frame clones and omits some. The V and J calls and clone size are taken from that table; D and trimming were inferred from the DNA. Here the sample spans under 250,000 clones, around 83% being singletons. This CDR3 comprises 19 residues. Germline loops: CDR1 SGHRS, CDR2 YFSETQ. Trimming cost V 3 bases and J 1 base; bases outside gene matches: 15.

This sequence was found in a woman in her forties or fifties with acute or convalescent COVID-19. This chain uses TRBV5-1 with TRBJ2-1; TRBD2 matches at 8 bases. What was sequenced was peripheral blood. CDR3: CASSSYDWASGQSYNEQFF. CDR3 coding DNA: TGCGCCAGCAGCTCCTATGACTGGGCTAGCGGGCAATCCTACAATGAGCAGTTCTTC. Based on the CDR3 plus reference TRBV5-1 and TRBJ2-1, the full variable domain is KAGVTQTPRYLIKTRGQQVTLSCSPISGHRSVSWYQQTPGQGLQFLFEYFSETQRNKGNFPGRFSGRQFSNSRSEMNVSTLELGDSALYLCASSSYDWASGQSYNEQFFGPGTRLTVL.